This TCR beta chain is drawn from a study of blood T cell repertoires in COVID-19. Whole-study context: In each case, the material was cDNA or gDNA derived from T cells, B-cell-depleted T cells, or PBMCs.

Only in-frame clones appear in the TCRdb table, and some are missing; sequencing was by immunoSEQ multiplex PCR. The sample includes around 310,000 clones, 89% of them seen just once. CDR1 SGHRS and CDR2 YFSETQ come from the germline V gene. Trimming took 1 base from V and 3 from J; bases not matched to a gene: 4. This CDR3 spans 15 amino acids. Cohort assignment relied on participant-reported clinical history. Before being deemed recovered, Cohort 3 donors had two negative PCRs, clearance, or symptom resolution. Sequencing input: PBMCs or T cells enriched from blood (not recorded which). The receptor comes from a woman in her thirties or forties who had recovered from COVID-19. The chain has TRBV5-1 and TRBJ2-3; 8 bases agree with TRBD1. The CDR3 bases are TGCGCCAGCAGCTTGCAGGGGGCAGTGACAGATACGCAGTATTTT. As protein: CASSLQGAVTDTQYF.